This entry is about one T cell receptor (beta chain). This entry belongs to a study of cytomegalovirus exposure and HLA in healthy donors. Per germline, CDR1 MNHEY and CDR2 SMNVEV (reference sequence). The CDR3 length is 13 residues. Trimming took off 4 bases at V and 2 bases at J, with 7 bases between the two ends. The protocol was immunoSEQ multiplex PCR, while the TCRdb copy is restricted to in-frame clones and leaves out a portion. The table records roughly 330,000 clones, about nine tenths of them present only once. This clonotype was sampled from a woman in her 30s in good health and CMV-seropositive. What was sequenced was PBMCs. The chain joins TRBV27 to TRBJ2-3; D uncertain. The DNA for the CDR3 is TGTGCCAGCAGTTCCCCCCCCACAGATACGCAGTATTTT. This encodes CASSSPPTDTQYF.